The sequence of this T cell receptor (beta chain) was determined in a study of T-cell reconstitution after alpha-beta-depleted transplantation in children. In regard to this clonotype: Its antigen is as yet unknown.

Study observations and caveats: The study reportedly traced alpha-beta T cells about two months after transplant to several hundred expanded graft clones. Some patients' high day-60 TCRbeta diversity was traced to surviving recipient T cells and thymic progenitors. Newly produced T cells mostly provided counts and TCRbeta diversity after one year, as hyperexpanded clones declined.

Preparation of the TCRbeta library used unique molecular identifiers. TCRdb analysed the PCR reads with MiXCR anew, one entry per CDR3 protein. The sample has approximately 980,000 distinct CDR3 sequences, less than 30% seen once. The CDR3 covers 14 residues. V was pared by 7 bases and J by 5 bases, with 11 bases of the junction left unmatched. The sequence came from a boy under three years old who had a stem cell transplant for SCID, so the T cells may come from the graft donor. This sequence joins TRBV12-3 or TRBV12-4 and TRBJ2-7; 7 bases are a match to TRBD2. The sequencing used PBMCs, mostly from graft donor cells, collected 360 days after TCRalphabeta/CD19-depleted stem cell transplant. CDR3 amino acids: CASNPNWLADEQYF. The CDR3 nucleotides read TGTGCCAGCAACCCGAACTGGCTAGCGGACGAGCAGTACTTC.